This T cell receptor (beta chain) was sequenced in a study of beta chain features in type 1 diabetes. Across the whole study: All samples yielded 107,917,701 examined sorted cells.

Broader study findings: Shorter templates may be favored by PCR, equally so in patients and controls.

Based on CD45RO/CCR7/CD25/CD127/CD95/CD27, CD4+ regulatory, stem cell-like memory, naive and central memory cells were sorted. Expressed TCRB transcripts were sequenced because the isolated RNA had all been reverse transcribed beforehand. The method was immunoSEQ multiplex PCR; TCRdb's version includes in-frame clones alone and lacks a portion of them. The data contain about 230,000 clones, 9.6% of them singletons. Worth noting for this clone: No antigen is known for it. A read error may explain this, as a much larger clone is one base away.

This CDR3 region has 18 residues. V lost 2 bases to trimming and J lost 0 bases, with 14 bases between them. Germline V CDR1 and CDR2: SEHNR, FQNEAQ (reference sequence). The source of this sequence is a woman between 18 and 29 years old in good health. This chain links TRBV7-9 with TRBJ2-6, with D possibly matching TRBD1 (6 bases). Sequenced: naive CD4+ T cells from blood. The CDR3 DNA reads TGTGCCAGCAGCTTATCGGAGACAGGCCGCTCTGGGGCCAACGTCCTGACTTTC. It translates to CASSLSETGRSGANVLTF.